Listed below are T cell receptor beta chains from one sample, sequenced in a study of blood T cell repertoires in COVID-19. The repertoire was sequenced with immunoSEQ multiplex PCR; TCRdb's copy has only in-frame clones and lacks some. This sample yields around 250,000 clones, of which approximately 79% are seen a single time; around 4.1% belongs to the top ten. The source material was PBMCs or T cells enriched from blood (not recorded which). These receptors were obtained from a man aged 25-45 years with acute COVID-19. Both conserved end residues are part of each CDR3. The D gene is left open where the match is weak. The listing skips clone size in some rows; elsewhere it reads once, few, many or a size class.

CDR3aa | CDR3nt | abundance | v_gene | d_gene | j_gene
CATSRDPNQDEQFF | TGTGCCACCAGCAGAGATCCGAATCAGGATGAGCAGTTCTTC | - | TRBV15 | - | TRBJ2-1
CARSPSARVCSHEQFF | TGTGCCAGAAGCCCCTCCGCGCGGGTTTGTAGTCATGAGCAGTTCTTC | - | TRBV7-5 | - | TRBJ2-1
CAWSSTYYGYTF | TGTGCCTGGAGTTCGACTTACTATGGCTACACCTTC | few | TRBV30 | - | TRBJ1-2
CASSPGQGAGNTEAFF | TGTGCCAGCAGCCCTGGACAGGGGGCGGGGAACACTGAAGCTTTCTTT | - | TRBV3-1/TRBV3-2 | TRBD1 | TRBJ1-1
CASSLGQSTGYTF | TGTGCCAGCAGCTTGGGACAGTCTACCGGCTACACCTTC | - | TRBV7-8 | TRBD1 | TRBJ1-2
CASSHPPGAGVEDTQYF | TGCGCCAGCAGCCACCCTCCCGGGGCGGGAGTTGAAGATACGCAGTATTTT | - | TRBV4-1 | TRBD2 | TRBJ2-3
CASSQDWQGAPLNTEAFF | TGTGCCAGCAGCCAAGATTGGCAGGGGGCCCCGCTGAACACTGAAGCTTTCTTT | once | TRBV4-2 | TRBD1 | TRBJ1-1
CASRDWRGGRATQYF | TGTGCCAGCAGGGACTGGCGGGGGGGCAGGGCTACGCAGTATTTT | - | TRBV28 | TRBD2 | TRBJ2-3
CASSVGTTSGERNEQFF | TGTGCCAGCAGCGTAGGAACTACGAGTGGGGAGAGGAATGAGCAGTTCTTC | - | TRBV9 | - | TRBJ2-1
CASSFPGDVPDTQYF | TGTGCCAGCAGCTTCCCAGGGGACGTACCAGATACGCAGTATTTT | - | TRBV5-4 | - | TRBJ2-3
CASSKGPRDGNTIYF | TGTGCCAGCAGCAAAGGTCCCAGGGATGGAAACACCATATATTTT | - | TRBV21-1 | - | TRBJ1-3
CASNQAKNTGELFF | TGCGCCAGCAACCAAGCCAAGAACACCGGGGAGCTGTTTTTT | - | TRBV4-1 | - | TRBJ2-2
CASSPESGRTQYF | TGTGCCAGCAGCCCAGAGTCCGGGAGGACCCAGTACTTC | once | TRBV7-8 | - | TRBJ2-5
CASKPAAGTDTQYF | TGTGCCAGCAAACCGGCAGCGGGAACAGATACGCAGTATTTT | - | TRBV6-5 | TRBD2 | TRBJ2-3
CASSQVLINNEQFF | TGCGCCAGCAGCCAAGTATTAATTAACAATGAGCAGTTCTTC | - | TRBV4-1 | - | TRBJ2-1
CASSSKQGATTEAFF | TGTGCCAGCAGTTCAAAGCAGGGGGCGACGACTGAAGCTTTCTTT | - | TRBV6-5 | TRBD1 | TRBJ1-1
CASSGTGGSPLHF | TGTGCCAGCTCAGGCACAGGGGGCTCACCCCTCCACTTT | - | TRBV18 | TRBD1 | TRBJ1-6
CASSLKGGLSPYNEQFF | TGTGCCAGCAGCTTGAAAGGAGGCCTGTCCCCCTACAATGAGCAGTTCTTC | - | TRBV7-3 | - | TRBJ2-1
CASSTRASTEAFF | TGTGCCAGCAGCACCAGGGCCAGCACTGAAGCTTTCTTT | few | TRBV9 | - | TRBJ1-1
CASSPRTTYNEQFF | TGTGCCAGTAGTCCACGGACAACCTACAATGAGCAGTTCTTC | - | TRBV19 | - | TRBJ2-1
CASSSSKILSGNTIYF | TGTGCCAGCAGCTCGTCAAAAATTCTAAGCGGAAACACCATATATTTT | - | TRBV7-9 | - | TRBJ1-3
CASSQPGQIYGYTF | TGCGCCAGCAGCCAACCTGGACAGATCTATGGCTACACCTTC | - | TRBV4-3 | - | TRBJ1-2